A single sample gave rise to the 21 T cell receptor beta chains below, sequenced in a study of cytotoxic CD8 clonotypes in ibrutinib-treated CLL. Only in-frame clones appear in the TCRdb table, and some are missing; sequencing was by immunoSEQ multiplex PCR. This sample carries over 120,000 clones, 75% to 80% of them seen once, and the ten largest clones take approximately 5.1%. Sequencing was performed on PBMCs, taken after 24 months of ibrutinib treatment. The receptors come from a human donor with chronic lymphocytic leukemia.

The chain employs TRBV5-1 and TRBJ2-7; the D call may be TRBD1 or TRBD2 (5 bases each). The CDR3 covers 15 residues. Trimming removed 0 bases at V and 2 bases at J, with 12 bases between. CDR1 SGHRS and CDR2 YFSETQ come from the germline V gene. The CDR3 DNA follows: TGCGCCAGCAGCTTGGGAGGGACCTCAACCTACGAGCAGTACTTC. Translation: CASSLGGTSTYEQYF.

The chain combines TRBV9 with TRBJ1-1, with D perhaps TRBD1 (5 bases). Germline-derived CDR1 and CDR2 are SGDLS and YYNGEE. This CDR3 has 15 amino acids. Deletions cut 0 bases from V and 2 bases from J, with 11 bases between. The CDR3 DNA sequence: TGTGCCAGCAGCGTAGGACTTGGGGGAAACACTGAAGCTTTCTTT. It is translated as CASSVGLGGNTEAFF.

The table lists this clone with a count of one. The CDR3, as DNA: TGTGCCAGCGGTCGGTCGACTGGGGGCAATCAGCCCCAGCATTTT. Translation gives CASGRSTGGNQPQHF. The J gene is TRBJ1-5, the V gene TRBV6-1; D is unclear. The germline V gene has CDR1 MNHNS and CDR2 SASEGT. The CDR3 spans 15 residues. The V end was cut by 8 bases, the J end by 2 bases, with 16 bases between.

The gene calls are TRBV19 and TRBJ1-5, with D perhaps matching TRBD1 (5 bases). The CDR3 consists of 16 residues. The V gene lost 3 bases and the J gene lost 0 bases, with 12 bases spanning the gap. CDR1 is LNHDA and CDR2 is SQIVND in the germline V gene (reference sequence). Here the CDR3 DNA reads TGTGCCAGTAGTATCGTTCAGGGCACTAGCAATCAGCCCCAGCATTTT. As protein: CASSIVQGTSNQPQHF.

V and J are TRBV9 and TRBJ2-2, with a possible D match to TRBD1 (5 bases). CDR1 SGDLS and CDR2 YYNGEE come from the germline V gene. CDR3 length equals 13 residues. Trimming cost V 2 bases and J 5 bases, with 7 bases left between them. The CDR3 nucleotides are TGTGCCAGCAGCGTCCAGGGTACCGGGGAGCTGTTTTTT. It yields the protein CASSVQGTGELFF.

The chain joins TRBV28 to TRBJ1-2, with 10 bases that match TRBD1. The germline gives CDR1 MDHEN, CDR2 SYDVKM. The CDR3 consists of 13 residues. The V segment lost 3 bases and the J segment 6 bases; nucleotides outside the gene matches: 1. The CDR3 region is CASSFGTGDGYTF. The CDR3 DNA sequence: TGTGCCAGCAGTTTCGGGACAGGGGATGGCTACACCTTC.

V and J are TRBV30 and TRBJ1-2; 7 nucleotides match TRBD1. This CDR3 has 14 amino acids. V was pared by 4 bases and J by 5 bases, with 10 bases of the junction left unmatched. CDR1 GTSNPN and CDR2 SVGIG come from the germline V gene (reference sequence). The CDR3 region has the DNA TGTGCCTGGACCAACGACGGGACAGCTTATGGCTACACCTTC. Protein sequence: CAWTNDGTAYGYTF.

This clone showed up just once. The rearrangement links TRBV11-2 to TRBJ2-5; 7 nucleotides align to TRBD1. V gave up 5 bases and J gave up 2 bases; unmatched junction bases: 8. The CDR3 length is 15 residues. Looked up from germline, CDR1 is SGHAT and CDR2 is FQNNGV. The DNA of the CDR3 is TGTGCCAGCAGCCGAACAGGGGCCGATCAAGAGACCCAGTACTTC. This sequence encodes CASSRTGADQETQYF. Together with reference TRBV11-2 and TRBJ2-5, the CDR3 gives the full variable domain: EAGVAQSPRYKIIEKRQSVAFWCNPISGHATLYWYQQILGQGPKLLIQFQNNGVVDDSQLPKDRFSAERLKGVDSTLKIQPAKLEDSAVYLCASSRTGADQETQYFGPGTRLLVL.

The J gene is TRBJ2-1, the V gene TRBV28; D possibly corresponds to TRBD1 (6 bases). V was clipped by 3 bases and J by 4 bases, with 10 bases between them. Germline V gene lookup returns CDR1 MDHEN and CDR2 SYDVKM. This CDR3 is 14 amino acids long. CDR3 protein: CASSLGARYNEQFF. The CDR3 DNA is TGTGCCAGCAGTTTGGGGGCGCGTTACAATGAGCAGTTCTTC.

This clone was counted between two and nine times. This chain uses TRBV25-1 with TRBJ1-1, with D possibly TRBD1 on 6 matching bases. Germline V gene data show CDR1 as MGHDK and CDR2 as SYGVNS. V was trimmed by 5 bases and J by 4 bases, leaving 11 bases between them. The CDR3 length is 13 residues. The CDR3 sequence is CASSPDSLTEAFF. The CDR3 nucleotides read TGTGCCAGCAGTCCGGACAGCCTCACTGAAGCTTTCTTT.

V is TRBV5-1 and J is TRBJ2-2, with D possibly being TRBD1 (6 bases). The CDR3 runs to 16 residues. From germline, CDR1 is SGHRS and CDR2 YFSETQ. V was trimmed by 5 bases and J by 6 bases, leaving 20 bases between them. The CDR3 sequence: CASSSRSGTTAGELFF. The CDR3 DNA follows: TGCGCCAGCAGTTCCCGATCCGGGACAACGGCCGGGGAGCTGTTTTTT. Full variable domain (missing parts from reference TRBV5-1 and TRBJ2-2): KAGVTQTPRYLIKTRGQQVTLSCSPISGHRSVSWYQQTPGQGLQFLFEYFSETQRNKGNFPGRFSGRQFSNSRSEMNVSTLELGDSALYLCASSSRSGTTAGELFFGEGSRLTVL.

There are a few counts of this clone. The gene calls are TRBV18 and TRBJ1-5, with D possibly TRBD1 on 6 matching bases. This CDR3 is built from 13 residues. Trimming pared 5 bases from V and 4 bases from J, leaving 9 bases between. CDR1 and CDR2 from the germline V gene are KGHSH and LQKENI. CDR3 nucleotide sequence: TGTGCCAGCTCAACGGACAGAAATCAGCCCCAGCATTTT. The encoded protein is CASSTDRNQPQHF.

Here the CDR3 DNA reads TGTGCCAGCAGTCCAATGGGTCTGGTAGAGACCCAGTACTTC. It yields the protein CASSPMGLVETQYF. The chain combines TRBV28 with TRBJ2-5; D is unresolved. The CDR3 consists of 14 residues. V lost 5 bases and J lost 4, with 14 bases in between. Germline CDR1 is MDHEN and CDR2 is SYDVKM. The full variable domain, rest sourced from reference TRBV28 and TRBJ2-5, is DVKVTQSSRYLVKRTGEKVFLECVQDMDHENMFWYRQDPGLGLRLIYFSYDVKMKEKGDIPEGYSVSREKKERFSLILESASTNQTSMYLCASSPMGLVETQYFGPGTRLLVL.

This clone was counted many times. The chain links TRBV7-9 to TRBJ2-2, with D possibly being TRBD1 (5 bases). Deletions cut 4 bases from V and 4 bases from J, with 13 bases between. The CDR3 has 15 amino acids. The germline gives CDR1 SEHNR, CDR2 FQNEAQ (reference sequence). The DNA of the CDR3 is TGTGCCAGCAGCTCCCCCTATGGGGCCACCGGGGAGCTGTTTTTT. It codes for CASSSPYGATGELFF.

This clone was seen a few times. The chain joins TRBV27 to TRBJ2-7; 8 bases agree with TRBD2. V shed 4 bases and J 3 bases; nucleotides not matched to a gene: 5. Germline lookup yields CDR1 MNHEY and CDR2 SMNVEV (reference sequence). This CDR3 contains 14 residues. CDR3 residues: CASSWSGGGYEQYF. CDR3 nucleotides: TGTGCCAGCAGTTGGTCCGGGGGGGGCTACGAGCAGTACTTC.

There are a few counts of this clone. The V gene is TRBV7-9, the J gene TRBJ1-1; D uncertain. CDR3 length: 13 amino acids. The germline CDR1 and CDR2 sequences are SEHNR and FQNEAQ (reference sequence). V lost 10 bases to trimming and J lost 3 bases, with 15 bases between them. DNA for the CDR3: TGTGCCAACGACCTGGGTGGGGACACTGAAGCTTTCTTT. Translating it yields CANDLGGDTEAFF.

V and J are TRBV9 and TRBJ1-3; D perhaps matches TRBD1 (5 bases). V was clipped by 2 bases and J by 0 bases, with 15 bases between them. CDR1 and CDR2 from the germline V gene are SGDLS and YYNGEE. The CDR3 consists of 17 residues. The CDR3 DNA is TGTGCCAGCAGCGTGGGCGGACATCCGAGCTCTGGAAACACCATATATTTT. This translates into CASSVGGHPSSGNTIYF.

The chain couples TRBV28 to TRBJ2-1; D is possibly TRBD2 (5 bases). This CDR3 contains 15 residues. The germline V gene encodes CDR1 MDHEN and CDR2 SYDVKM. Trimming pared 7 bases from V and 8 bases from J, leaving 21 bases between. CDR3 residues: CASNTPQGSGDEQFF. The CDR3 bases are TGTGCCAGCAACACCCCCCAAGGGAGCGGCGATGAGCAGTTCTTC.

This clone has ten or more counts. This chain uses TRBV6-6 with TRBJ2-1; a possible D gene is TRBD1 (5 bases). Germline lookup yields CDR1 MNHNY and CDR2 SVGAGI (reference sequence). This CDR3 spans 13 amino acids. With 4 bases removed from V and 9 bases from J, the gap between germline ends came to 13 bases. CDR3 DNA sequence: TGTGCCAGCAGTTGGGGTAGGGGCGGTGAGCAGTTCTTC. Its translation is CASSWGRGGEQFF.

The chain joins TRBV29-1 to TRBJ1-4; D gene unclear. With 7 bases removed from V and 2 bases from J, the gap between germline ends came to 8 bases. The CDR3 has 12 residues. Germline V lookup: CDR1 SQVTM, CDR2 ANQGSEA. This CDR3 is CSARATNEKLFF. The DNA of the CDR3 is TGCAGCGCCCGGGCCACTAATGAAAAACTGTTTTTT.

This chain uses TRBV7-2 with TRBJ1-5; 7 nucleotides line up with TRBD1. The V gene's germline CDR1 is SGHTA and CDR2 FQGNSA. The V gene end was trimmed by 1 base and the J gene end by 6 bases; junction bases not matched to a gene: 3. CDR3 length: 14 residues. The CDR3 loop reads CASSLGGQSQPQHF. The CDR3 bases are TGTGCCAGCAGCTTAGGGGGACAGAGTCAGCCCCAGCATTTT.